The next 18 T cell receptor beta chains were all read from a single sample in a study of blood T cells in healthy people across ages. Primed by a sample-barcoded 5' primer and a J-beta primer mix, a second PCR proceeded for roughly 6 to 12 cycles. TCRdb re-derived calls from the 5' RACE reads in MiXCR, one entry per CDR3 protein. This table holds about 1.6 million distinct CDR3 sequences, almost 35% found once. Sample: blood. The receptors were gathered from a woman aged 25 to 39 in good health.

V and J are TRBV14 and TRBJ2-2; the D is unclear. CDR3 length equals 14 residues. Germline V gene lookup returns CDR1 SGHDN and CDR2 FVKESK. V lost 0 bases, J lost 3 bases, and 5 bases lay in between. CDR3 residues: CASSQESYTGELFF. The DNA for the CDR3 is TGTGCCAGCAGCCAAGAAAGCTACACCGGGGAGCTGTTTTTT.

This chain connects TRBV11-2 to TRBJ1-2, with D possibly matching TRBD1 (6 bases). This CDR3 has 14 amino acids. CDR1 and CDR2 (germline): SGHAT, FQNNGV. The V and J ends lost 5 bases and 11 bases respectively, with 21 bases between them. In nucleotides, the CDR3 is TGTGCCAGCAGCCCGGCGGGGACAAAAAGTTTATACACCTTC. Protein sequence: CASSPAGTKSLYTF. The variable domain in full, completed from reference TRBV11-2 and TRBJ1-2, reads EAGVAQSPRYKIIEKRQSVAFWCNPISGHATLYWYQQILGQGPKLLIQFQNNGVVDDSQLPKDRFSAERLKGVDSTLKIQPAKLEDSAVYLCASSPAGTKSLYTFGSGTRLTVV.

This clonotype was picked up a small number of times. The chain employs TRBV20-1 and TRBJ2-5; 9 bases map to TRBD2. V lost 7 bases to trimming and J lost 7 bases; unmatched junction nucleotides: 13. CDR3 length: 14 amino acids. Germline V CDR1 and CDR2: DFQATT, SNEGSKA (reference sequence). The CDR3 loop is CSGRKTSGTGTQYF. The CDR3 DNA follows: TGCAGTGGCCGGAAGACTAGCGGCACCGGGACCCAGTACTTC.

This clonotype was seen only a few times. The chain joins TRBV5-1 to TRBJ2-4, with 7 bases lining up with TRBD1. There are 12 residues in the CDR3. J was trimmed by 8 bases and V by 2 bases; bases with no gene match: 1. The germline V gene has CDR1 SGHRS and CDR2 YFSETQ. The CDR3 nucleotides read TGCGCCAGCAGCTTTCAGGGGGACATTCAGTACTTC. This translates into CASSFQGDIQYF.

Comment on this clonotype: A much larger clone differs from this one at a single base, so this may be a read error. The genes are TRBV10-3 and TRBJ2-5; D perhaps matches TRBD1 (7 bases). CDR1 is ENHRY and CDR2 is SYGVKD in the germline V gene. Deletions cut 11 bases from V and 11 bases from J, with 27 bases between. The CDR3 runs to 14 residues. The CDR3 region has the DNA TGTGCCGCCACACCCGACAGGGTGGCACGGGAGCAGTACTTC. This sequence encodes CAATPDRVAREQYF.

This chain uses TRBV5-6 with TRBJ2-3; unclear D gene. V was cut by 2 bases and J by 5 bases, with 15 bases left in between. The CDR3 has 15 residues. Germline V lookup: CDR1 SGHDT, CDR2 YYEEEE. The CDR3 nucleotides are TGTGCCAGCAGCTTTCGCGCGGCGGCAGGAGATACGCAGTATTTT. It is translated as CASSFRAAAGDTQYF.

This clonotype occurred a few times. The chain couples TRBV18 to TRBJ1-2, with 8 bases fitting TRBD1. The CDR3 is 15 residues long. Germline-derived CDR1 and CDR2 are KGHSH and LQKENI. With 1 base clipped from V and 1 base from J, the junction kept 2 bases outside the gene matches. This CDR3 is CASSPRTGSNYGYTF. The CDR3 nucleotides are TGTGCCAGCTCACCACGGACAGGGAGTAACTATGGCTACACCTTC.

This clonotype appeared a few times. The chain combines TRBV27 with TRBJ2-3; 14 bases agree with TRBD2. Germline V gene sequence: CDR1 MNHEY, CDR2 SMNVEV (reference sequence). V trimming: 10 bases; J trimming: 6 bases; junction bases outside the gene matches: 9. CDR3 length: 15 residues. Written as DNA, the CDR3 is TGTGCCACGTCGGGACTAGCGGGAGCGTCTGATACGCAGTATTTT. Its protein is CATSGLAGASDTQYF.

This sequence joins TRBV12-3 or TRBV12-4 and TRBJ2-2, with D possibly called TRBD1 or TRBD2 (7 bases each). With 5 bases removed from V and 5 bases from J, the gap between germline ends came to 24 bases. The CDR3 is 18 amino acids. This CDR3 is CASSQPGGGGERTGELFF. DNA of the CDR3: TGTGCCAGCAGTCAACCGGGGGGAGGGGGCGAACGGACCGGGGAGCTGTTTTTT.

This clonotype was picked up many times. This chain joins TRBV20-1 and TRBJ2-7; D unresolved. The CDR3 contains 14 residues. V was pared by 0 bases and J by 7 bases, with 16 bases between. In germline, CDR1 is DFQATT, CDR2 SNEGSKA (reference sequence). The CDR3 is CSARDRKGTREQYF. The CDR3 coding sequence is TGCAGTGCTAGAGATCGTAAGGGTACTCGTGAGCAGTACTTC.

This clonotype has just a few counts. The rearrangement uses TRBV28 and TRBJ2-7, with D possibly TRBD2 on 5 matching bases. Per the germline V gene, CDR1 is MDHEN and CDR2 is SYDVKM. V lost 10 bases and J 6 bases, leaving 16 bases between the germline ends. The CDR3 is made up of 12 amino acids. This CDR3 reads CATMSGVGEQYF. The CDR3 coding sequence is TGTGCCACCATGTCCGGGGTTGGCGAGCAGTACTTC.

The chain is built from TRBV10-2 and TRBJ2-2; 8 nucleotides line up with TRBD2. The length of the CDR3 is 17 residues. Germline V CDR1 and CDR2: WSHSY, SAAADI. V trimming: 5 bases; J trimming: 3 bases; junction bases outside the gene matches: 11. CDR3 sequence (DNA): TGCGCCAGCAGTCCGGCCCCACTAGCGGCGGACACCGGGGAGCTGTTTTTT. The encoded protein is CASSPAPLAADTGELFF.

About this clonotype: A much larger clone lies one base from this, so it may be a read error. V usage is TRBV29-1 and J usage is TRBJ2-7; 13 bases are a match to TRBD2. The CDR3 has 14 amino acids. The V gene's germline CDR1 is SQVTM and CDR2 ANQGSEA. CDR3 DNA: TGCAGCGTTACTCGGACTAGCGGGAGCTACGGGCAGTACTTC. Amino acids: CSVTRTSGSYGQYF.

The chain is built from TRBV7-3 and TRBJ2-1, with 14 nucleotides matching TRBD2. The CDR3 has 16 amino acids. Germline CDR1 reads SGHTA; CDR2 reads FQGTGA. The J segment lost 6 bases and the V segment lost 3 bases, leaving 4 bases of the junction unmatched. The chain's CDR3 is CASSFGLAGGSNEQFF. CDR3 coding DNA: TGTGCCAGCAGCTTTGGACTAGCGGGAGGAAGCAATGAGCAGTTCTTC.

This clonotype came up a few times. This chain joins TRBV20-1 and TRBJ2-1; the match to TRBD2 covers 7 bases. The CDR3 runs 14 residues. Germline V gene data show CDR1 as DFQATT and CDR2 as SNEGSKA (reference sequence). V gave up 5 bases and J gave up 4 bases; unmatched junction bases: 8. CDR3 sequence: CSAPHGTTYNEQFF. The CDR3, as DNA: TGCAGTGCTCCGCACGGGACTACATACAATGAGCAGTTCTTC.

The rearrangement links TRBV9 to TRBJ1-1; D may be TRBD1 (5 bases). V was cut by 0 bases and J by 4 bases, with 7 bases left in between. This CDR3 has 13 amino acids. Germline values: CDR1 SGDLS, CDR2 YYNGEE. CDR3 residues: CASSVGGTTEAFF. In DNA, the CDR3 is TGTGCCAGCAGCGTAGGTGGGACCACTGAAGCTTTCTTT.

This clonotype was seen more than once but under ten times. Germline is not matched at one junction end, which may reflect a read error. The CDR3 here is CATRRGAGDGYTF. CDR3 sequence (DNA): TGTGCCACCAGAAGAGGGGCCGGCGATGGCTACACCTTC. The V gene is TRBV15, the J gene TRBJ1-2; the D gene is possibly TRBD1 (5 bases). Germline CDR1 reads LNHNV; CDR2 reads YYDKDF (reference sequence). This CDR3 region has 13 residues.

V gene TRBV29-1 combines with J gene TRBJ1-5, with D hard to call. The germline CDR1 and CDR2 sequences are SQVTM and ANQGSEA. The CDR3 totals 13 residues. The CDR3: CRLEIPVKEPQHF. For the CDR3, the DNA is TGCAGGCTGGAGATCCCAGTCAAGGAGCCCCAGCATTTT.